This T cell receptor (beta chain) appears in the sequencing data of a study of T cell changes during pregnancy in multiple sclerosis. Germline-derived CDR1 and CDR2 are SGHRS and YFSETQ. CDR3 size: 12 residues. V was pared by 6 bases and J by 4 bases, with 9 bases between. Here immunoSEQ multiplex PCR was the method, and the copy in TCRdb shows in-frame clones only, minus some. The sample consists of tens of thousands of clones, 90% to 95% of them appearing once. The clonotype originates from a female donor with multiple sclerosis, enrolled in a pregnancy study. The sample was CD4+ T cells from peripheral blood mononuclear cells, taken in the third trimester of pregnancy. V usage is TRBV5-1 and J usage is TRBJ2-3, with D tentatively TRBD2 (5 bases). The CDR3 here is CASTGSADTQYF. The CDR3 DNA reads TGCGCCAGCACGGGGAGCGCAGATACGCAGTATTTT.